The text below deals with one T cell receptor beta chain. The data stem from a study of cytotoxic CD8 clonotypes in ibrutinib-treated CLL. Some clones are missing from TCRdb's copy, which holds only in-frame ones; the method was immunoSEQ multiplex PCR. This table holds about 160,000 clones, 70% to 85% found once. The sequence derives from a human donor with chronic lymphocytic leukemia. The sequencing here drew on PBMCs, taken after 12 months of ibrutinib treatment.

This CDR3 is CASSPGLELTKQFF. DNA of the CDR3: TGTGCCAGCAGCCCCGGACTAGAACTTACGAAGCAGTTCTTC. The rearrangement joins TRBV11-2 to TRBJ2-1, with 7 bases lining up with TRBD2. V was clipped by 5 bases and J by 11 bases; unmatched bases: 12. CDR3 size: 14 residues. The germline CDR1 and CDR2 sequences are SGHAT and FQNNGV.